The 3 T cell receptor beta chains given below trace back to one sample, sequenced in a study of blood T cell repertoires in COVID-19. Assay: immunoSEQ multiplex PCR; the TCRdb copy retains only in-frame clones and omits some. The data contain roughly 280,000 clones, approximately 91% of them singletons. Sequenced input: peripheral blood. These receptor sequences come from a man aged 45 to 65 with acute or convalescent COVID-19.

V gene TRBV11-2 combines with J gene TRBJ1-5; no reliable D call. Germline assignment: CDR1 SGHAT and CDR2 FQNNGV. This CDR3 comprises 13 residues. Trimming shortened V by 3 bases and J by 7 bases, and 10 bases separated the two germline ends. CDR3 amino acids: CASSLSLSQPQHF. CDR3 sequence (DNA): TGTGCCAGCAGCTTGTCTTTATCCCAGCCCCAGCATTTT.

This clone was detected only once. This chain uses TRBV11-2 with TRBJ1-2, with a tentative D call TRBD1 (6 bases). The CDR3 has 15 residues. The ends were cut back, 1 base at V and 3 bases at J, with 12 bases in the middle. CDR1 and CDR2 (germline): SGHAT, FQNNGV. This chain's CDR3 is CASSLAPGADYGYTF. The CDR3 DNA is TGTGCCAGCAGCTTAGCACCAGGGGCTGACTATGGCTACACCTTC.

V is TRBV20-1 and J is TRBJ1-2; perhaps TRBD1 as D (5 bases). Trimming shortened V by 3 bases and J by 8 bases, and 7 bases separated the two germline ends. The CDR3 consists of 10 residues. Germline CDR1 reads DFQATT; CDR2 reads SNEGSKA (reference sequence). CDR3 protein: CSASNRGYTF. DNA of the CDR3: TGCAGTGCTAGTAACAGGGGCTACACCTTC.